This TCR beta chain was captured by sequencing in a study of blood T cell repertoires in COVID-19. On the study more broadly: PBMCs, B-cell-depleted T cells, or T cells provided the cDNA or gDNA that made up the material.

Authors' methods: Nucleated cell number was recorded as an estimate derived from reference gene primer amplification. TCRdb keeps only in-frame clones here, not all; method: immunoSEQ multiplex PCR. The D gene and trimming were derived from the DNA, and the V and J assignments and clone size from that table. The repertoire holds about 130,000 clones, 60% to 80% seen once, with around 5.2% in the top ten. Sample: peripheral blood. This clonotype was obtained from a man aged 55 to 70 with acute or convalescent COVID-19.

The DNA for the CDR3 is TGTGCCAGCTCACCTAAACTAGCGGGGGCCACAGATACGCAGTATTTT. It translates to CASSPKLAGATDTQYF. The rearrangement uses TRBV18 and TRBJ2-3; 11 positions agree with TRBD2. The CDR3 covers 16 residues. The germline CDR1 and CDR2 sequences are KGHSH and LQKENI. The V segment lost 3 bases and the J segment 2 bases; nucleotides outside the gene matches: 4.